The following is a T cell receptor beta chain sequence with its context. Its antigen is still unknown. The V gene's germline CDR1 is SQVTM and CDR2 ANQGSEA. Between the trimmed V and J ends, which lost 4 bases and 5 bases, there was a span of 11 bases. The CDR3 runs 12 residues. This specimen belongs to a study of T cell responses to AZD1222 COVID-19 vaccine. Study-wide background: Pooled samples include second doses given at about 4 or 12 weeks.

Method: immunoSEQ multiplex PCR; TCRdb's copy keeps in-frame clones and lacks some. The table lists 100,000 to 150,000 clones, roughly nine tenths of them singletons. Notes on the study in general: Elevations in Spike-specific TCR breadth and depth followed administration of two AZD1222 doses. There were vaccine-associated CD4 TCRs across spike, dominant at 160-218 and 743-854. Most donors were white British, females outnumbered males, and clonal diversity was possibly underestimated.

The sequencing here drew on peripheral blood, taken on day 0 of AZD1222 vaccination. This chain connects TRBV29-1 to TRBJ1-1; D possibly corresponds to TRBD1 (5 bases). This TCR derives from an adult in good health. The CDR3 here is CSVVGQGTEAFF. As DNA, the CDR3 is TGCAGCGTTGTAGGTCAGGGAACTGAAGCTTTCTTT.